In its sample, the clone carrying this T cell receptor beta chain was seen many times. These data are taken from a study of molecular identifiers for immune sequencing clone quantification. V was pared by 4 bases and J by 4 bases, with 2 bases of the junction left unmatched. The germline V gene encodes CDR1 MDHEN and CDR2 SYDVKM. The CDR3 contains 14 residues. Each library that profiled naive CD8 cells came from 20,000 to 1,000,000 sorted cells with 10%, 30% or 50% RNA. TCRdb called the PCR reads again in MiXCR, with one record for every CDR3 protein. The sample carries 97,000 or so distinct CDR3 sequences, around 37% recorded once.

V usage is TRBV28 and J usage is TRBJ2-7; 12 bases fit TRBD2. The specimen was naive CD8+ T cells from blood, with Jurkat cell RNA spiked in. As to subset: FACS-sorted CD8+CD4-CCR7+CD45RA+ naive T cells. This clonotype was sampled from a human donor in good health. Some libraries in this study had Jurkat cell RNA spiked in. The CDR3 bases are TGTGCCAGCAGTTCTAGCGGGAGGGTTTACGAGCAGTACTTC. Translated, it gives CASSSSGRVYEQYF.